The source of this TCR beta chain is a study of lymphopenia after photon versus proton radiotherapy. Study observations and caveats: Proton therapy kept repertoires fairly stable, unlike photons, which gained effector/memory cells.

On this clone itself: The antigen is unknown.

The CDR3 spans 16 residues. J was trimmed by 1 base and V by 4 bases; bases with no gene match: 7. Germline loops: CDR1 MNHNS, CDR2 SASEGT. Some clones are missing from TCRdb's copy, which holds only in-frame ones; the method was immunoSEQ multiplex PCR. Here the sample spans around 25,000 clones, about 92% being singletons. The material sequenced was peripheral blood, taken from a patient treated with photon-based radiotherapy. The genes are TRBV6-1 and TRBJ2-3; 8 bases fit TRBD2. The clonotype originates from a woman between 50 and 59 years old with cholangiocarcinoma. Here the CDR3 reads CASSARSGAGTDTQYF. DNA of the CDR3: TGTGCCAGCAGTGCGCGTAGCGGGGCAGGCACAGATACGCAGTATTTT.